The 12 T cell receptor beta chains below come from one sample, sequenced in a study of cytomegalovirus exposure and HLA in healthy donors. The PCR employed 60 Vbeta primers together with 13 Jbeta primers. The repertoire was sequenced with immunoSEQ multiplex PCR; TCRdb's copy has only in-frame clones and lacks some. The sample holds over 150,000 clones; 80% are singletons and the top ten take around 7.3%. Sequencing used PBMCs. Every receptor here comes from a man aged 30-40 years in good health and CMV-seropositive.

V gene TRBV30 combines with J gene TRBJ2-7; 8 bases fit TRBD1. Germline trimming cut 3 bases from V and 5 bases from J; bases unmatched to any gene: 9. This CDR3 is 14 amino acids long. The germline gives CDR1 GTSNPN, CDR2 SVGIG (reference sequence). CDR3 in amino acids: CAWSPRGPRDEQYF. CDR3 in DNA: TGTGCCTGGAGCCCCAGGGGGCCCAGGGACGAGCAGTACTTC.

V and J are TRBV30 and TRBJ2-1; tentatively, D is TRBD2 (5 bases). V shed 2 bases and J shed 3 bases, with 14 bases lying between them. Germline V gene lookup returns CDR1 GTSNPN and CDR2 SVGIG (reference sequence). The CDR3 extends over 15 amino acids. The CDR3 bases are TGTGCCTGGAGTTCCCCTTCGGGGTACTACAATGAGCAGTTCTTC. Translating gives CAWSSPSGYYNEQFF.

CDR3 nucleotides: TGTGCCAGCAGCGCGGGAGGCTACAATGAGCAGTTCTTC. It specifies CASSAGGYNEQFF. The chain recombines TRBV28 with TRBJ2-1, with 8 bases fitting TRBD2. The CDR3 has 13 residues. CDR1 is MDHEN and CDR2 is SYDVKM in the germline V gene. Trimming took 6 bases from V and 3 from J; bases not matched to a gene: 1.

In its sample, this clone was seen a few times. This chain connects TRBV5-1 to TRBJ2-3; 8 bases are a match to TRBD2. Germline loops: CDR1 SGHRS, CDR2 YFSETQ. The CDR3 extends over 15 amino acids. Trimming removed 6 bases from V and 4 bases from J; junction bases left unmatched: 10. The CDR3 spells CASTTSTSVSDTQYF. In nucleotides, the CDR3 is TGCGCCAGCACCACTTCGACTAGCGTGTCAGATACGCAGTATTTT. The complete variable domain, with remaining parts taken from reference TRBV5-1 and TRBJ2-3, reads KAGVTQTPRYLIKTRGQQVTLSCSPISGHRSVSWYQQTPGQGLQFLFEYFSETQRNKGNFPGRFSGRQFSNSRSEMNVSTLELGDSALYLCASTTSTSVSDTQYFGPGTRLTVL.

J is TRBJ1-2 and V is TRBV7-6; 7 nucleotides agree with TRBD1. The CDR3 sequence is 16 residues long. V was clipped by 1 base and J by 4 bases; unmatched bases: 9. From germline, CDR1 is SGHVS and CDR2 FNYEAQ. The CDR3 protein is CASSLGGLGQSYGYTF. CDR3 DNA: TGTGCCAGCAGCTTAGGCGGACTGGGACAGAGCTATGGCTACACCTTC. The full variable domain, in which reference TRBV7-6 and TRBJ1-2 provide the parts outside the CDR3, is GAGVSQSPRYKVTKRGQDVALRCDPISGHVSLYWYRQALGQGPEFLTYFNYEAQQDKSGLPNDRFSAERPEGSISTLTIQRTEQRDSAMYRCASSLGGLGQSYGYTFGSGTRLTVV.

The chain links TRBV5-1 to TRBJ2-2, with no clear D. This CDR3 spans 14 amino acids. Trimming removed 1 base from V and 3 bases from J, with 7 bases in between. The germline V gene has CDR1 SGHRS and CDR2 YFSETQ. CDR3 DNA: TGCGCCAGCAGCTTGTTATCAGACACCGGGGAGCTGTTTTTT. Its protein product is CASSLLSDTGELFF.

This chain uses TRBV15 with TRBJ1-1; D is unclear. Germline values: CDR1 LNHNV, CDR2 YYDKDF (reference sequence). V shed 0 bases and J shed 5 bases, with 19 bases lying between them. The CDR3 is made up of 17 amino acids. The CDR3, as DNA: TGTGCCACCAGCAGAGATTACGGAGGGCAAGGAGGGACTGAAGCTTTCTTT. Its protein product is CATSRDYGGQGGTEAFF.

The chain uses TRBV9 and TRBJ1-1; D is unresolved. Germline V gene data show CDR1 as SGDLS and CDR2 as YYNGEE. V lost 0 bases and J lost 0, with 9 bases in between. CDR3 size: 15 residues. CDR3 nucleotides: TGTGCCAGCAGCGTAGGCAACAGAATGAACACTGAAGCTTTCTTT. Residues: CASSVGNRMNTEAFF.

The gene calls are TRBV10-2 and TRBJ2-7; TRBD1 aligns across 7 bases. Losses at the gene ends were 6 bases for V and 2 bases for J; bases not matched to a gene: 1. The CDR3 covers 12 residues. The germline gives CDR1 WSHSY, CDR2 SAAADI. The DNA for the CDR3 is TGCGCCAGCAGGGGACAGACCTACGAGCAGTACTTC. Its translation is CASRGQTYEQYF.

CDR3 residues: CASSQDFRETYEQYF. The CDR3 DNA reads TGTGCCAGCAGCCAAGATTTCCGGGAGACCTACGAGCAGTACTTC. V usage is TRBV4-2 and J usage is TRBJ2-7; a weak D match, TRBD2 (6 bases). This CDR3 region has 15 residues. Between the trimmed V and J ends, which lost 0 bases and 2 bases, there was a span of 11 bases. CDR1 and CDR2 (germline): LGHNA, YNFKEQ.

The chain employs TRBV6-5 and TRBJ2-7; TRBD2 might be the D (6 bases). Trimming cost V 4 bases and J 5 bases, with 12 bases left between them. This CDR3 spans 13 amino acids. The germline gives CDR1 MNHEY, CDR2 SVGAGI. DNA of the CDR3: TGTGCCAGCAGTTCGTCACTAGCCCACGAGCAGTACTTC. Amino acid sequence: CASSSSLAHEQYF.

V and J are TRBV19 and TRBJ2-5; 7 nucleotides align to TRBD2. Per germline, CDR1 LNHDA and CDR2 SQIVND (reference sequence). The CDR3 contains 17 residues. V shed 3 bases and J 4 bases; nucleotides not matched to a gene: 14. In nucleotides, the CDR3 is TGTGCCAGTAGTATTCGGGGGGAGGGCCTGAGCGGAGAGACCCAGTACTTC. Amino acid sequence: CASSIRGEGLSGETQYF.